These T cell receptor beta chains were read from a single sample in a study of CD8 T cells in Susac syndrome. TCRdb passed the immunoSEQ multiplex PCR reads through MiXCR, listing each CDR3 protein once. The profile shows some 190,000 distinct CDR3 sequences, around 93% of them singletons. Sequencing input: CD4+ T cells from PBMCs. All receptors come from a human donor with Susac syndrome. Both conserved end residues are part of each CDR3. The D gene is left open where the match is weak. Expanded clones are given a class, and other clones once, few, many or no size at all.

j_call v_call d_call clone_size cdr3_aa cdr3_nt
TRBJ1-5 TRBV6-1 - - CASSGAGTSNQPQHF TGTGCCAGCAGTGGTGCGGGGACCAGCAATCAGCCCCAGCATTTT
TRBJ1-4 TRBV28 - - CASSPLQGFSEKLFF TGTGCCAGCAGTCCCCTTCAGGGGTTTAGTGAAAAACTGTTTTTT
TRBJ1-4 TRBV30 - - CAWSRLGRWENEKLFF TGTGCCTGGAGTAGGCTGGGAAGGTGGGAGAACGAAAAACTGTTTTTT
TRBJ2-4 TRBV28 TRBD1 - CASSPDRDKNIQYF TGTGCCAGCAGTCCGGACAGGGACAAAAACATTCAGTACTTC
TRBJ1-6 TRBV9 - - CASSVGMGGNSPLHF TGTGCCAGCAGCGTAGGGATGGGGGGGAATTCACCCCTCCACTTT
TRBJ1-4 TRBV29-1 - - CSVGEGPNEKLFF TGCAGCGTTGGGGAGGGCCCGAATGAAAAACTGTTTTTT
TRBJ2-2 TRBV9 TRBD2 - CASSVTSGGPGTGELFF TGTGCCAGCAGCGTGACTAGCGGGGGGCCGGGTACCGGGGAGCTGTTTTTT
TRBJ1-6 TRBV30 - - CAWSPPGDSPLHF TGTGCCTGGAGTCCTCCCGGTGATTCACCCCTCCACTTT
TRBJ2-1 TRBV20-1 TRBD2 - CSARDGGGPQINEQFF TGCAGTGCTAGAGATGGGGGGGGACCGCAAATCAATGAGCAGTTCTTC
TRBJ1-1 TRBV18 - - CASSPGGGLTEAFF TGTGCCAGCTCCCCTGGAGGGGGACTCACTGAAGCTTTCTTT
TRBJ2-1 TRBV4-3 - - CASSPHQENEQFF TGCGCCAGCAGTCCACATCAGGAGAATGAGCAGTTCTTC
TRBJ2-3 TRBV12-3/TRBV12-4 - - CASTEADTQYF TGTGCCAGCACCGAGGCAGATACGCAGTATTTT
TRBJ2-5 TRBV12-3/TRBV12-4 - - CASSPDSGGSETQYF TGTGCCAGCAGTCCCGACTCTGGGGGTTCAGAGACCCAGTACTTC
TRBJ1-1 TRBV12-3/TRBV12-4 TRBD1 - CASSSPGTGQNTEAFF TGTGCCAGCAGTTCGCCTGGGACAGGGCAGAACACTGAAGCTTTCTTT
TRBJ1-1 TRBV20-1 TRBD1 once CSSRGTEAFF TGCAGTTCCAGGGGGACTGAAGCTTTCTTT
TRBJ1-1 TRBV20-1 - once CSARDNGWSKAFF TGCAGTGCTAGAGATAATGGATGGAGTAAAGCTTTCTTT
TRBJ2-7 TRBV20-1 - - CSARSGQASYEQYF TGCAGTGCTAGAAGTGGGCAGGCATCCTACGAGCAGTACTTC
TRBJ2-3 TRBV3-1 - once CASSRAALGTDTQYF TGTGCCAGCAGCCGGGCGGCTCTGGGCACAGATACGCAGTATTTT
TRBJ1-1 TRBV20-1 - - CSARDQGRLNTEAFF TGCAGTGCTAGAGATCAGGGTCGTTTGAACACTGAAGCTTTCTTT
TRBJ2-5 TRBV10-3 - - CAISESARVTQTQYF TGTGCCATCAGTGAGTCGGCAAGGGTAACACAGACCCAGTACTTC
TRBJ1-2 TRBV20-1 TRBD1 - CSAVDRGRDGYTF TGCAGTGCCGTAGACAGGGGACGAGATGGCTACACCTTC
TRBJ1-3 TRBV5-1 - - CASSLELGNTIYF TGCGCCAGCAGCTTGGAGCTGGGAAACACCATATATTTT
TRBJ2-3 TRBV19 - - CASSALRERTDTQYF TGTGCCAGTAGTGCCCTCCGTGAGCGAACAGATACGCAGTATTTT